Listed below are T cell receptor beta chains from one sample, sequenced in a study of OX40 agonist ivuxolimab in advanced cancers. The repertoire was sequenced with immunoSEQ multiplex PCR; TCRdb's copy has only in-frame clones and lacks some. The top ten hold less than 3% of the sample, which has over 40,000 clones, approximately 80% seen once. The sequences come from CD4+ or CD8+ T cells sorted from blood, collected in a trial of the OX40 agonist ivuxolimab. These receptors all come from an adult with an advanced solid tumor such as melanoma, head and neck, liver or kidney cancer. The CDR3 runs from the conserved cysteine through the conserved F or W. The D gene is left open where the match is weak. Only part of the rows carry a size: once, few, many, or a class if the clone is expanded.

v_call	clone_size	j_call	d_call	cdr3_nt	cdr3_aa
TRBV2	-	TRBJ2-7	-	TGTGCCAGCAAGGTGGGGACGGCGTTCCACGAGCAGTACTTC	CASKVGTAFHEQYF
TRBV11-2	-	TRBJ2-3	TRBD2	TGTGCCAGCAGCCACCGCGGACTAGCGGGAGGAGGGGGGGATACGCAGTATTTT	CASSHRGLAGGGGDTQYF
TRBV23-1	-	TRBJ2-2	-	TGCGCCAGCAGTCCCTGCCACGGGGAGCTGTTTTTT	CASSPCHGELFF
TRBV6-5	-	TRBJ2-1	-	TGTGCCAGCAGTTACTCGGGGGGAGCCTTGGGCGATGAGCAGTTCTTC	CASSYSGGALGDEQFF
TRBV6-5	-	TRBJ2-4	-	TGTGCCAGCAGTTACAAAACAGGAGTCGCCAAAAACATTCAGTACTTC	CASSYKTGVAKNIQYF
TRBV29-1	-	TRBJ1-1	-	TGCAGCGTTGCACGGGGGGCCCAGAGTGAAGCTTTCTTT	CSVARGAQSEAFF
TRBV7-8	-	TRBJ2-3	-	TGTGCCAGCAGCTTATATTTAGGGGGACGGGGGACAGATACGCAGTATTTT	CASSLYLGGRGTDTQYF
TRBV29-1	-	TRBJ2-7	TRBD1	TGCAGCGTTCTCCGGGACAGGGGCTACGAGCAGTACTTC	CSVLRDRGYEQYF
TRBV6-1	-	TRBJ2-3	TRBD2	TGTGCCAGCAGTGAAGCCCACGGGGGGGCTAGCACAGATACGCAGTATTTT	CASSEAHGGASTDTQYF
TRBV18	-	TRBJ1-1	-	TGTGCCAGCAACCCCGGGACTGCACCGATTGGGAACACTGAAGCTTTCTTT	CASNPGTAPIGNTEAFF
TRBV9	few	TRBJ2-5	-	TGTGCCAGCAGCGTAGAAGGGATAGAGACCCAGTACTTC	CASSVEGIETQYF
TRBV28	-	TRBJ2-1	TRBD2	TGTGCCAGCAGAGGAACCGGGACTAGCGGTAACAATGAGCAGTTCTTC	CASRGTGTSGNNEQFF
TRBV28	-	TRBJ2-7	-	TGTGCCAGCAGTTTACCTCAGCGGCTAGTGCTGACCTCCTACGAGCAGTACTTC	CASSLPQRLVLTSYEQYF
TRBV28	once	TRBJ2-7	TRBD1	TGTGCCAGCAGTTTAACCGGGACAGGGCTCTACGAGCAGTACTTC	CASSLTGTGLYEQYF
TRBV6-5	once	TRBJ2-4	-	TGTGCCAGCAGGGGGATCCTAGCCAAAAACATTCAGTACTTC	CASRGILAKNIQYF
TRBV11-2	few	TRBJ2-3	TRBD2	TGTGCCAGCAGCTTTCAAGCGGGAGAAGGCACAGATACGCAGTATTTT	CASSFQAGEGTDTQYF
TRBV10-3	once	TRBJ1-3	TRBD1	TGTGCCATCAGTTGGGACAGTGGAAACACCATATATTTT	CAISWDSGNTIYF
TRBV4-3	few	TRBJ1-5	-	TGCGCCAGCAGCCAAGCCCGGGGTCAGCCCCAGCATTTT	CASSQARGQPQHF
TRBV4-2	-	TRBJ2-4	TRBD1	TGTGCCAGCAGCCAAACAGACAGGGGGCTAGCCAAAAACATTCAGTACTTC	CASSQTDRGLAKNIQYF
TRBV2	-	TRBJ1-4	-	TGTGCCAGCAGTGAAAGTATCAACAGGGAAAAACTGTTTTTT	CASSESINREKLFF
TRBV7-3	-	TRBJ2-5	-	TGTGCCAGCAGCTTTAGCCGCGGAGAGACCCAGTACTTC	CASSFSRGETQYF
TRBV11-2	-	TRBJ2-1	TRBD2	TGTGCCAGCAGCTTTGAGACTAGCGGGAGGAAGGGCTACAATGAGCAGTTCTTC	CASSFETSGRKGYNEQFF
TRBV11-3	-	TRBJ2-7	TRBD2	TGTGCCACTACTAGGACTAGCGGATCCTACGAGCAGTACTTC	CATTRTSGSYEQYF
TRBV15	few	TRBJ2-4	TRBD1	TGTGCCACCAGCACTCGACAGGGAAATTGGGCCAAAAACATTCAGTACTTC	CATSTRQGNWAKNIQYF
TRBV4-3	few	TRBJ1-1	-	TGCGCCAGCAGCCTCTATCCGGGACAAGTGAACACTGAAGCTTTCTTT	CASSLYPGQVNTEAFF
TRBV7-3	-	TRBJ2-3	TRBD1	TGTGCCAGCAGCCTCCTGGGACAGCGCACAGATACGCAGTATTTT	CASSLLGQRTDTQYF
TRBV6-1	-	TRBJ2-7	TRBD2	TGTGCCAGCAGGGAAGAGACTAGCGGGAGGGGGTACGAGCAGTACTTC	CASREETSGRGYEQYF
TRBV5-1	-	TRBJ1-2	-	TGCGCCAGCAGCTTGTGGGAGAGCTATGGCTACACCTTC	CASSLWESYGYTF
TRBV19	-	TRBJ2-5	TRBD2	TGTGCCAGCAGTCGTACGGGACTAGCGGGAGGGCCGGAAGAGACCCAGTACTTC	CASSRTGLAGGPEETQYF
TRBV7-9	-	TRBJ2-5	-	TGTGCCAGCAGCTTAGTGGGGCCCCCCCTGGGAGAGACCCAGTACTTC	CASSLVGPPLGETQYF
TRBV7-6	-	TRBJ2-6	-	TGTGCCAGCAGCCCCCAGGGGACCGGGGCCAACGTCCTGACTTTC	CASSPQGTGANVLTF
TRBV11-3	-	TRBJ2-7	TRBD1	TGTGCCAGCAGCGAAGCCGGGACAGGGGGAGCCTACGAGCAGTACTTC	CASSEAGTGGAYEQYF
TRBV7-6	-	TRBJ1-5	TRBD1	TGTGCCAGCAGCGCGGGACAGGGGCGCAATCAGCCCCAGCATTTT	CASSAGQGRNQPQHF
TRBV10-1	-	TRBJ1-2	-	TGCGCCAGCAGTGGGGCGGGTGGGGGCGGCACGGACGGCTACACCTTC	CASSGAGGGGTDGYTF
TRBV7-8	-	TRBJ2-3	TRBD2	TGTGCCAGCAGCCGAGCGGGAGGAGGGGATACGCAGTATTTT	CASSRAGGGDTQYF
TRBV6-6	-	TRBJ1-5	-	TGTGCCAGCAGTTACAGGGGTAGCAATCAGCCCCAGCATTTT	CASSYRGSNQPQHF
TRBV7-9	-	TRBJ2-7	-	TGTGCCAGCAGCTTAGAATCATTCGGACACTCGGCGGAACAGTACTTC	CASSLESFGHSAEQYF
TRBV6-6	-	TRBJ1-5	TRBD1	TGTGCCAGCCAACCCACTACAGGGGATGCCCGGCAGCCCCAGCATTTT	CASQPTTGDARQPQHF
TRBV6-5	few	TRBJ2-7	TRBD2	TGTGCCAGCAGTTACTCCGGGACTAGGAAGGAGCAGTACTTC	CASSYSGTRKEQYF
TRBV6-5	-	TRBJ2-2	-	TGTGCCAGCAGTTACTTTACCGGGGAGCTGTTTTTT	CASSYFTGELFF
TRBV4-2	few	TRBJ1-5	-	TGTGCCAGCAGTAACAATCATCAGCCCCAGCATTTT	CASSNNHQPQHF
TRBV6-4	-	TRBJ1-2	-	TGTGCCAGCAGTGACGGGGTAGGCTATGGCTACACCTTC	CASSDGVGYGYTF
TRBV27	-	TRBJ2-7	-	TGTGCCAGCAGTGCCCTTAAAGGGGGGTCCTACGAGCAGTACTTC	CASSALKGGSYEQYF
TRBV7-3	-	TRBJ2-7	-	TGTGCCAGCAGCTCTGAATCTCAGGGACCATACGAGCAGTACTTC	CASSSESQGPYEQYF
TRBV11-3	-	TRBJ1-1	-	TGTGCCAGCAGGTCAAGGGGGGGAACTCGGAACACTGAAGCTTTCTTT	CASRSRGGTRNTEAFF
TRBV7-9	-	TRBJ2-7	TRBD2	TGTGCCAGCAGCTCCACTAGCGGGGTGTACGAGCAGTACTTC	CASSSTSGVYEQYF
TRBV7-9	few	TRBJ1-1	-	TGTGCCAGCAGCTTAGCGGGGAGTAAAACTGAAGCTTTCTTT	CASSLAGSKTEAFF
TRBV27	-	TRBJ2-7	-	TGTGCCAGCAGTTGGGGGCGGTCCTACGAGCAGTACTTC	CASSWGRSYEQYF